This TCR beta chain originates from a study of molecular identifiers for immune sequencing clone quantification. From roughly 21,000 to 960,000 sorted cells, naive CD8 libraries were generated with 10%, 30% or 50% RNA. Between the trimmed V and J ends, which lost 4 bases and 1 base, there was a span of 6 bases. Germline assignment: CDR1 KGHDR and CDR2 SFDVKD. The CDR3 is made up of 14 amino acids. Each CDR3 protein is one row after TCRdb ran MiXCR on the PCR reads. The sample includes more than 450,000 distinct CDR3 sequences, about 25% of them seen just once. This clonotype was counted only a few times.

This receptor was obtained from a human donor in good health. Some libraries in this study had Jurkat cell RNA spiked in. The sequencing sample was made of naive CD8+ T cells from blood, with Jurkat cell RNA spiked in. Specified subset: FACS-sorted CD8+CD4-CCR7+CD45RA+ naive T cells. The rearrangement joins TRBV24-1 to TRBJ2-2; D gene unclear. The CDR3 nucleotides are TGTGCCACCAGTGAGCTACAGAACACCGGGGAGCTGTTTTTT. Translated: CATSELQNTGELFF.